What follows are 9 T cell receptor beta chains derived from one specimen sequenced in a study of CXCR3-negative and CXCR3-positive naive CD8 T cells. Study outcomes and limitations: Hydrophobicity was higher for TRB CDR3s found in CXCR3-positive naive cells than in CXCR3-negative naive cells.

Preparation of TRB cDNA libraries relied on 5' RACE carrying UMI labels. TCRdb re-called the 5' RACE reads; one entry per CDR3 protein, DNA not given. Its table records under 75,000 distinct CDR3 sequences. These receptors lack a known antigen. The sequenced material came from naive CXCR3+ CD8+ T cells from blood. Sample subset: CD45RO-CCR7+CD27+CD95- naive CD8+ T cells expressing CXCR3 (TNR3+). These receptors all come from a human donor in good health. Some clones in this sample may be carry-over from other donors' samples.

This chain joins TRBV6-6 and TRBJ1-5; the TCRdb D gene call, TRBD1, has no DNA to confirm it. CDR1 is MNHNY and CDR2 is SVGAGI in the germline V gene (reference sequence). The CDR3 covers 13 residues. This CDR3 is CAGTGFVGQPQHF.

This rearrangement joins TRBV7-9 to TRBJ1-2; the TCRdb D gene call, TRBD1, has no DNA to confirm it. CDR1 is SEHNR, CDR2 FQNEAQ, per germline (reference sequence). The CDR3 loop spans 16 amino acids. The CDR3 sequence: CASSLNPATGTNGYTF. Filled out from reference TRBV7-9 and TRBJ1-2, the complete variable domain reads DTGVSQNPRHKITKRGQNVTFRCDPISEHNRLYWYRQTLGQGPEFLTYFQNEAQLEKSRLLSDRFSAERPKGSFSTLEIQRTEQGDSAMYLCASSLNPATGTNGYTFGSGTRLTVV.

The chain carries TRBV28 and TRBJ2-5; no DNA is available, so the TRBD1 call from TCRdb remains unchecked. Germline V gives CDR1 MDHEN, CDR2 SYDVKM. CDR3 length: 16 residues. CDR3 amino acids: CASSLRQGRGQETQYF. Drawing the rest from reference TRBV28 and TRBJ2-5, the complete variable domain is DVKVTQSSRYLVKRTGEKVFLECVQDMDHENMFWYRQDPGLGLRLIYFSYDVKMKEKGDIPEGYSVSREKKERFSLILESASTNQTSMYLCASSLRQGRGQETQYFGPGTRLLVL.

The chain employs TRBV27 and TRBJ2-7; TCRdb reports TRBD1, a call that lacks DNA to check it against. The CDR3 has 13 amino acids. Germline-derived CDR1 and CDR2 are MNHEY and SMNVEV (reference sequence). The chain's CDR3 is CASSREDRVEQYF.

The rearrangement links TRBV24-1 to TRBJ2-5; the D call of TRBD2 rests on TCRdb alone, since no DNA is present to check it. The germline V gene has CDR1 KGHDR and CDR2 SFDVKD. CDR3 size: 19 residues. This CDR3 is CATSDFRLAGGLYQETQYF.

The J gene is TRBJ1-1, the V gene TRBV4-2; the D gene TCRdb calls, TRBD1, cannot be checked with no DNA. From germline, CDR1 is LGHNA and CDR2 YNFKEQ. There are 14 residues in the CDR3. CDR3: CASSQTGQLTEAFF.

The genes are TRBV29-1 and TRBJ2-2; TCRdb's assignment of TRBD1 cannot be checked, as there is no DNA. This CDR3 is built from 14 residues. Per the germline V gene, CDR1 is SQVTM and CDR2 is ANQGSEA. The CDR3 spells CSVEEIGVTGELFF.

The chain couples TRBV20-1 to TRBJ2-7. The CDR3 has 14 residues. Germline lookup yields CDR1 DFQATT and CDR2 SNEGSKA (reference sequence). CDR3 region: CSADDTSISYEQYF.

The CDR3: CASSQGGGEQYF. This chain joins TRBV7-6 and TRBJ2-7; TCRdb calls TRBD1, which cannot be checked without DNA. The germline gives CDR1 SGHVS, CDR2 FNYEAQ. This CDR3 is built from 12 residues.